This passage covers 22 T cell receptor beta chains from one sample sequenced in a study of T cell repertoires in cytomegalovirus infection. From the reads, TCRdb called clonotypes with MiXCR, one entry per CDR3 protein. This table holds around 170,000 distinct CDR3 sequences, 13% to 15% found once. The sample taken for sequencing was PBMCs. The receptors here all came from a human donor in good health (CMV status not recorded). Some clones in this sample may be carry-over from other donors' samples.

Only a few counts were recorded for this clonotype. The J gene is TRBJ1-1, the V gene TRBV12-3 or TRBV12-4; 8 bases map to TRBD1. The ends lost 5 bases at V and 1 base at J; junction bases unmatched: 6. The CDR3 length is 15 residues. CDR3 residues: CASSPRTGRNTEAFF. CDR3 nucleotides: TGTGCCAGCAGTCCCAGGACAGGGAGGAACACTGAAGCTTTCTTT.

The chain carries TRBV2 and TRBJ2-2; D is uncertain. CDR3 length: 13 residues. CDR1 and CDR2 from the germline V gene are SNHLY and FYNNEI. V lost 4 bases to trimming and J lost 8 bases, with 11 bases between them. The CDR3 region is CASSGERDGELFF. In DNA, the CDR3 is TGTGCCAGCAGTGGAGAAAGGGATGGGGAGCTGTTTTTT.

This clonotype occurred a few times. This sequence joins TRBV5-5 and TRBJ2-1, with TRBD2 identical over 10 bases. Germline trimming cut 4 bases from V and 8 bases from J; bases unmatched to any gene: 12. Germline values: CDR1 SGHKS, CDR2 YYEKEE (reference sequence). The CDR3 has 16 amino acids. The CDR3 bases are TGTGCCAGCAGCCCACACGGGCCTAGCGGGAGTGATGAGCAGTTCTTC. As protein: CASSPHGPSGSDEQFF.

On this clonotype itself: This sequence may be a read error, since a much larger clone differs from it by one base. CDR3 nucleotide sequence: TGTGCCAGCAGCTTACAGGGATTAACCTACGAGCAGTACTTC. Protein product: CASSLQGLTYEQYF. This sequence joins TRBV7-9 and TRBJ2-7; tentatively, D is TRBD1 (5 bases). Germline V gene data show CDR1 as SEHNR and CDR2 as FQNEAQ (reference sequence). The CDR3 covers 14 residues. The V end was cut by 2 bases, the J end by 2 bases, with 10 bases between. Filled out from reference TRBV7-9 and TRBJ2-7, the complete variable domain reads DTGVSQNPRHKITKRGQNVTFRCDPISEHNRLYWYRQTLGQGPEFLTYFQNEAQLEKSRLLSDRFSAERPKGSFSTLEIQRTEQGDSAMYLCASSLQGLTYEQYFGPGTRLTVT.

Ten or more counts support this clonotype. The chain uses TRBV28 and TRBJ2-7, with 9 bases aligning to TRBD2. Germline V lookup: CDR1 MDHEN, CDR2 SYDVKM. With V trimmed by 6 bases and J by 0 bases, 3 bases remained unmatched. The CDR3 is 14 amino acids. The CDR3 DNA follows: TGTGCCAGCAGCCGAGCGGGGGGCTCCTACGAGCAGTACTTC. It specifies CASSRAGGSYEQYF.

CDR3 region: CSAQGQDNQPQHF. The DNA of the CDR3 is TGCAGTGCCCAAGGACAGGACAATCAGCCCCAGCATTTT. V and J are TRBV20-1 and TRBJ1-5, with 7 positions matching TRBD1. This CDR3 is 13 amino acids long. J gave up 3 bases and V 6 bases, and 5 bases lay outside the gene matches. The germline V gene has CDR1 DFQATT and CDR2 SNEGSKA (reference sequence).

Only a few counts were recorded for this clonotype. The J gene is TRBJ2-1, the V gene TRBV7-9, with a weak D call TRBD1 (5 bases). Germline CDR1 is SEHNR and CDR2 is FQNEAQ (reference sequence). This CDR3 comprises 14 residues. Between the trimmed V and J ends, which lost 5 bases and 2 bases, there was a span of 10 bases. CDR3 DNA: TGTGCCAGCAGCGGAAGGGGTACCTACAATGAGCAGTTCTTC. Its translation is CASSGRGTYNEQFF.

This clonotype was seen a handful of times. J is TRBJ2-1 and V is TRBV5-1; 12 bases align to TRBD2. The germline V gene has CDR1 SGHRS and CDR2 YFSETQ. This CDR3 region has 15 residues. V shed 5 bases, J shed 6 bases, and the junction held 6 bases outside the gene matches. The CDR3 protein is CASRTTSGGSNEQFF. The CDR3 DNA reads TGCGCCAGCAGAACAACTAGCGGGGGGTCCAATGAGCAGTTCTTC. The full variable domain, its missing parts supplied by reference TRBV5-1 and TRBJ2-1, is KAGVTQTPRYLIKTRGQQVTLSCSPISGHRSVSWYQQTPGQGLQFLFEYFSETQRNKGNFPGRFSGRQFSNSRSEMNVSTLELGDSALYLCASRTTSGGSNEQFFGPGTRLTVL.

This clonotype was detected ten times or more. The rearrangement links TRBV2 to TRBJ2-3; 7 bases match TRBD1. The V gene end was trimmed by 5 bases and the J gene end by 0 bases; junction bases not matched to a gene: 2. This CDR3 spans 14 amino acids. Germline assignment: CDR1 SNHLY and CDR2 FYNNEI. The CDR3 spells CASSPDRSTDTQYF. The CDR3 DNA reads TGTGCCAGCAGTCCGGACAGGAGCACAGATACGCAGTATTTT. Based on the CDR3 plus reference TRBV2 and TRBJ2-3, the full variable domain is EPEVTQTPSHQVTQMGQEVILRCVPISNHLYFYWYRQILGQKVEFLVSFYNNEISEKSEIFDDQFSVERPDGSNFTLKIRSTKLEDSAMYFCASSPDRSTDTQYFGPGTRLTVL.

This clonotype was observed a few times. The gene calls are TRBV5-1 and TRBJ2-7; weak D call: TRBD1 (6 bases). CDR1 and CDR2 (germline): SGHRS, YFSETQ. The V gene lost 6 bases and the J gene lost 3 bases, with 10 bases spanning the gap. This CDR3 spans 12 amino acids. The CDR3 nucleotides are TGCGCCAGCAAAGGACAGATCTACGAGCAGTACTTC. It codes for CASKGQIYEQYF.

This clonotype was counted ten times or more. The chain is built from TRBV20-1 and TRBJ2-1; D uncertain. The CDR3 extends over 14 amino acids. Germline V gives CDR1 DFQATT, CDR2 SNEGSKA (reference sequence). The V end lost 1 base, the J end lost 4 bases, and 11 bases lay between the germline ends. DNA for the CDR3: TGCAGTGCTAGAGGGGTAGCCGGGTACAATGAGCAGTTCTTC. It is translated as CSARGVAGYNEQFF.

The V and J genes are TRBV15 and TRBJ2-3; D uncertain. CDR1 and CDR2 from the germline V gene are LNHNV and YYDKDF (reference sequence). Deletions cut 5 bases from V and 2 bases from J, with 14 bases between. CDR3 length: 15 amino acids. This CDR3 is CATSVTRRFTDTQYF. The CDR3 region has the DNA TGTGCCACCAGCGTGACCCGGAGATTCACAGATACGCAGTATTTT.

This clonotype was seen a few times. The V call is TRBV7-9, the J call TRBJ1-1; D is unclear. Trimming shortened V by 4 bases and J by 3 bases, and 18 bases separated the two germline ends. Germline CDR1 reads SEHNR; CDR2 reads FQNEAQ (reference sequence). This CDR3 is 16 amino acids long. CDR3 amino acids: CASSYQTGGSDTEAFF. In DNA form, the CDR3 reads TGTGCCAGCAGCTATCAGACCGGAGGGTCGGACACTGAAGCTTTCTTT.

This clonotype was detected ten times or more. The V and J genes are TRBV7-2 and TRBJ1-5; D is undetermined. The CDR3 covers 15 residues. CDR1 and CDR2 (germline): SGHTA, FQGNSA. The V and J ends lost 4 bases and 0 bases respectively, with 10 bases between them. CDR3 nucleotides: TGTGCCAGCAGCTCGCAGGTGAATAGCAATCAGCCCCAGCATTTT. Translated, it gives CASSSQVNSNQPQHF.

This clonotype is medium-sized. The chain employs TRBV28 and TRBJ2-5; the D call may be TRBD1 or TRBD2 (6 bases each). The CDR3 loop spans 17 amino acids. Germline loops: CDR1 MDHEN, CDR2 SYDVKM. Deletions cut 1 base from V and 5 bases from J, with 20 bases between. The CDR3, as DNA: TGTGCCAGCAGTTTATTACGTTCGGGGGCTGGTAGGGAGACCCAGTACTTC. Its translation: CASSLLRSGAGRETQYF.

This clonotype was observed a few times. J is TRBJ2-3 and V is TRBV29-1; 9 bases map to TRBD2. With 7 bases clipped from V and 3 bases from J, the junction kept 5 bases outside the gene matches. The CDR3 is made up of 13 amino acids. Per the germline V gene, CDR1 is SQVTM and CDR2 is ANQGSEA. The CDR3 protein is CSAPSGRTDTQYF. DNA of the CDR3: TGCAGCGCTCCCAGCGGGAGGACAGATACGCAGTATTTT.

This clonotype was counted a few times. V usage is TRBV7-3 and J usage is TRBJ2-5, with a possible D match to TRBD2 (5 bases). This CDR3 contains 13 residues. V lost 3 bases and J 4 bases, leaving 9 bases between the germline ends. CDR1 is SGHTA, CDR2 FQGTGA, per germline. In DNA, the CDR3 is TGTGCCAGCAGCTTGGGCGGGCGAGAGACCCAGTACTTC. This translates into CASSLGGRETQYF. Looking up the rest from reference TRBV7-3 and TRBJ2-5 gives the full variable domain: GAGVSQTPSNKVTEKGKYVELRCDPISGHTALYWYRQSLGQGPEFLIYFQGTGAADDSGLPNDRFFAVRPEGSVSTLKIQRTERGDSAVYLCASSLGGRETQYFGPGTRLLVL.

This clonotype occurred many times. This chain joins TRBV7-6 and TRBJ2-1; 13 bases are shared with TRBD2. The J segment lost 5 bases and the V segment lost 5 bases, leaving 6 bases of the junction unmatched. Germline CDR1 and CDR2: SGHVS and FNYEAQ. CDR3 length: 16 amino acids. This CDR3 is CASSPRTSGRDNEQFF. CDR3 DNA: TGTGCCAGCAGCCCAAGGACTAGCGGGAGAGACAATGAGCAGTTCTTC.

The chain joins TRBV20-1 to TRBJ2-7, with D tentatively TRBD1 (7 bases). The CDR3 has 12 amino acids. Trimming took off 5 bases at V and 3 bases at J, with 11 bases between the two ends. Germline V gene sequence: CDR1 DFQATT, CDR2 SNEGSKA (reference sequence). The CDR3 coding sequence is TGCAGTGCTCAGGGGGGAGGCTACGAGCAGTACTTC. It specifies CSAQGGGYEQYF.

This clonotype was recorded at least ten times. This chain uses TRBV7-2 with TRBJ2-5; TRBD1 aligns across 7 bases. CDR1 and CDR2 from the germline V gene are SGHTA and FQGNSA. The CDR3 totals 13 residues. The trim removed 3 bases at V and 6 bases at J, leaving 4 bases unmatched. In DNA, the CDR3 is TGTGCCAGCAGCTTGACAGGGACCCAGACCCAGTACTTC. Protein sequence: CASSLTGTQTQYF.

The J gene is TRBJ2-7, the V gene TRBV6-2 or TRBV6-3, with 13 bases identical to TRBD2. The V gene's germline CDR1 is MNHEY and CDR2 SVGEGT. The V and J ends lost 6 bases and 0 bases, in that order; junction bases with no gene match: 8. The CDR3 length is 17 residues. The CDR3 loop is CASSPKRTSGSSYEQYF. The CDR3 coding sequence is TGTGCCAGCAGCCCCAAACGGACTAGCGGGAGCTCCTACGAGCAGTACTTC.

There are a few counts of this clonotype. The chain is built from TRBV2 and TRBJ2-7; perhaps D is TRBD1 or TRBD2 (5 bases each). Germline assignment: CDR1 SNHLY and CDR2 FYNNEI. Deletions cut 4 bases from V and 0 bases from J, with 10 bases between. The CDR3 covers 14 residues. The CDR3 is CASSAQRGSYEQYF. The CDR3 DNA follows: TGTGCCAGCAGTGCGCAGAGGGGCTCCTACGAGCAGTACTTC.